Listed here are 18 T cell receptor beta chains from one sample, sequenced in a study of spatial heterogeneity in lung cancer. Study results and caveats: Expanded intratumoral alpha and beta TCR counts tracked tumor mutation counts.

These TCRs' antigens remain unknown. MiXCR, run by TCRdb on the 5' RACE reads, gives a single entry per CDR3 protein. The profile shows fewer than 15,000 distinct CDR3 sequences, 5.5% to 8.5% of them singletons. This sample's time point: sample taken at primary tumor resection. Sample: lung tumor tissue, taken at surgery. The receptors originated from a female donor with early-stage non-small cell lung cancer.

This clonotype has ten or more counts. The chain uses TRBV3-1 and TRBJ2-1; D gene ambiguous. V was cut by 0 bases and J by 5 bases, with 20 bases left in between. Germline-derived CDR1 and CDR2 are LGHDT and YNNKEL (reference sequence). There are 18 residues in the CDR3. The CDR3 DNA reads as TGTGCCAGCAGCCAAGAACTCTACGGGTCAAACCTTCACAATGAGCAGTTCTTC. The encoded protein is CASSQELYGSNLHNEQFF.

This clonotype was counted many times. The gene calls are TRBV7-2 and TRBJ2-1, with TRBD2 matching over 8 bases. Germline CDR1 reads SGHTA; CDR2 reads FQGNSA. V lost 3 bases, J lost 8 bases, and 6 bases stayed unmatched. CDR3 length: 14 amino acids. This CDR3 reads CASSFRREDYEQFF. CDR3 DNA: TGTGCCAGCAGCTTCCGGCGGGAGGACTATGAGCAGTTCTTC.

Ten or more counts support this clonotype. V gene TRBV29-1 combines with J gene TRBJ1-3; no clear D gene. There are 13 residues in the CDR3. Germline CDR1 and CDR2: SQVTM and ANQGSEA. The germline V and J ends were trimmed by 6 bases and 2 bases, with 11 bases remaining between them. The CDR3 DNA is TGCAGCGTAGAGCTCTACACTGGAAACACCATATATTTT. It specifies CSVELYTGNTIYF. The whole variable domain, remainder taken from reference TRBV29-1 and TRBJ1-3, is SAVISQKPSRDICQRGTSLTIQCQVDSQVTMMFWYRQQPGQSLTLIATANQGSEATYESGFVIDKFPISRPNLTFSTLTVSNMSPEDSSIYLCSVELYTGNTIYFGEGSWLTVV.

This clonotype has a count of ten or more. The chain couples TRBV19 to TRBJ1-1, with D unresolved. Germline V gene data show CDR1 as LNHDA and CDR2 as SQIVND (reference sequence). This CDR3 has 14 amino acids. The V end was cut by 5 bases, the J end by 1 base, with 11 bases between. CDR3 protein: CASSLRLGNTEAFF. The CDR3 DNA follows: TGTGCCAGTAGTCTCCGACTGGGGAACACTGAAGCTTTCTTT.

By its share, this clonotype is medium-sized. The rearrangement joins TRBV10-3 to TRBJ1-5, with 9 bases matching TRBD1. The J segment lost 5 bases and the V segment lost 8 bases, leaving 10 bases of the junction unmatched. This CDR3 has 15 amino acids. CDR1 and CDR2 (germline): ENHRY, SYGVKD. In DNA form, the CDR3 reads TGTGCCATCTCACCGGGACAGGGAAAGGATCAGCCCCAGCATTTT. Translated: CAISPGQGKDQPQHF.

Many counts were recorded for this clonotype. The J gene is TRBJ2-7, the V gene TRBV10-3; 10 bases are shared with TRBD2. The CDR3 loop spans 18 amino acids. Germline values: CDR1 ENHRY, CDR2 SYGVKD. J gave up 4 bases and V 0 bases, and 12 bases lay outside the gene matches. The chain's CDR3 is CAISESGGASGRFYEQYF. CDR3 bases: TGTGCCATCAGTGAGTCGGGGGGGGCTAGCGGGAGATTTTACGAGCAGTACTTC.

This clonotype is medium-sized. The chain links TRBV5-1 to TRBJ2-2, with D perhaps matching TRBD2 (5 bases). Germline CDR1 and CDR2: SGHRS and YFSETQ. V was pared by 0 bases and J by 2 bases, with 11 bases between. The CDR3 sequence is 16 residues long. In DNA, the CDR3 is TGCGCCAGCAGCTTGGGGATCGGGGTAAACACCGGGGAGCTGTTTTTT. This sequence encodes CASSLGIGVNTGELFF. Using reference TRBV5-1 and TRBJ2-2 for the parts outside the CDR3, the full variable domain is KAGVTQTPRYLIKTRGQQVTLSCSPISGHRSVSWYQQTPGQGLQFLFEYFSETQRNKGNFPGRFSGRQFSNSRSEMNVSTLELGDSALYLCASSLGIGVNTGELFFGEGSRLTVL.

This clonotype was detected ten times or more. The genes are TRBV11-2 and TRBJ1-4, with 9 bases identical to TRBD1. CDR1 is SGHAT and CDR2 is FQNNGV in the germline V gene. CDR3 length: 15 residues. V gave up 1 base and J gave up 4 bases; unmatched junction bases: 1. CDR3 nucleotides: TGTGCCAGCAGCTTAGGGGACAGGGATAATGAAAAACTGTTTTTT. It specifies CASSLGDRDNEKLFF.

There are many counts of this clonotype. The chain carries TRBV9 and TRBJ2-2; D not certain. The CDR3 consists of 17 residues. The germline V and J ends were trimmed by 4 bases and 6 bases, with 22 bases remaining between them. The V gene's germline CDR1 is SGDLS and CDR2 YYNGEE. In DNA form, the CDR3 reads TGTGCCAGCAGCTCGCGACTTACGGTCGCAGGAGCCGGGGAGCTGTTTTTT. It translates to CASSSRLTVAGAGELFF.

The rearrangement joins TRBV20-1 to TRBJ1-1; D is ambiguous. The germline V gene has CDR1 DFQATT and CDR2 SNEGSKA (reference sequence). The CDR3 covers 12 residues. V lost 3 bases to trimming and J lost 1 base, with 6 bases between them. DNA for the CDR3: TGCAGTGCTAGGTGGAGGAACACTGAAGCTTTCTTT. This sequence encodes CSARWRNTEAFF.

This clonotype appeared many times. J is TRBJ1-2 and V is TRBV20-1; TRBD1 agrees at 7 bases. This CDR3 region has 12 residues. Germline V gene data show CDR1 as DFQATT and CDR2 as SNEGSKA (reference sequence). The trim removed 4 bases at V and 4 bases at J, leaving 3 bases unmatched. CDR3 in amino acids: CSAKGGGYGYTF. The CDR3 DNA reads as TGCAGTGCTAAAGGGGGCGGCTATGGCTACACCTTC.

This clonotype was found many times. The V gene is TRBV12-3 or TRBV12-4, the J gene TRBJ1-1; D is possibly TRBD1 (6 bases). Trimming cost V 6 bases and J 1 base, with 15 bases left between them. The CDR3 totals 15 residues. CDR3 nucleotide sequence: TGTGCCAGCAGGAGAAACCAGGACAGGAACACTGAAGCTTTCTTT. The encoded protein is CASRRNQDRNTEAFF.

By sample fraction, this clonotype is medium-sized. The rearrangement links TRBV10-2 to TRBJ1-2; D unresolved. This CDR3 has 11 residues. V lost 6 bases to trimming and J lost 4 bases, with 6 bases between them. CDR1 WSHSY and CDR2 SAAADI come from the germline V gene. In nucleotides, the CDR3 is TGCGCCAGCAGCATAGGCTATGGCTACACCTTC. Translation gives CASSIGYGYTF.

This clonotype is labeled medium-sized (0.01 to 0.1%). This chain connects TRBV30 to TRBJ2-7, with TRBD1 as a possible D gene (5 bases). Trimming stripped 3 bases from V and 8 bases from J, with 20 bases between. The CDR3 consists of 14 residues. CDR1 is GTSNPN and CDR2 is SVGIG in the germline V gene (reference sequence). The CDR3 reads CAWRDKGLLVKQYF. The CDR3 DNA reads TGTGCCTGGAGGGACAAGGGGCTACTTGTAAAGCAGTACTTC.

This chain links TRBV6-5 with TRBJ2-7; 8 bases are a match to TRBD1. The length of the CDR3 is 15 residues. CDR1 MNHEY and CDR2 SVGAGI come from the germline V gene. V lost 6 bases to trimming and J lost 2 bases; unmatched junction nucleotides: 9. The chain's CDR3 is CASRERQGSAYEQYF. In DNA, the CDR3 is TGTGCCAGCAGGGAGAGACAGGGGTCGGCCTACGAGCAGTACTTC.

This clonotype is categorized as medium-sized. As DNA, the CDR3 is TGTGCCAGCAGACTGGGGAGGGCGCGGGAGACCCAGTACTTC. It encodes CASRLGRARETQYF. The rearrangement links TRBV12-3 or TRBV12-4 to TRBJ2-5; 7 bases are shared with TRBD2. CDR3 size: 14 residues. V dropped 6 bases and J dropped 5; count of bases not matched to a gene: 9.

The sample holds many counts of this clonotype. Here the CDR3 DNA reads TGCGCCAGCAGCCAACTACTAGCGCTAACCTACAATGAGCAGTTCTTC. Translated, it gives CASSQLLALTYNEQFF. The rearrangement uses TRBV4-3 and TRBJ2-1, with 7 bases aligning to TRBD2. Unmatched junction bases numbered 6, after V lost 2 bases and J lost 2 bases. The CDR3 is 16 residues long. Germline CDR1 is LGHNA and CDR2 is YSLEER.

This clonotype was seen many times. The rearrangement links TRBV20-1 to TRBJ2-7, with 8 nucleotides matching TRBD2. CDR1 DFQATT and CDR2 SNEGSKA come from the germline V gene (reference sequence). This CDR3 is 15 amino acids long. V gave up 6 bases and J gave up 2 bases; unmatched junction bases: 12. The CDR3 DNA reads TGCAGTGCCGGGGGGGCGGGAGAAACTACCTACGAGCAGTACTTC. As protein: CSAGGAGETTYEQYF.